This TCR beta chain was found in a study of Ad26.COV2.S vaccination and SARS-CoV-2 variants (dated by TCRdb to the early 2020s). For context, the study as a whole: Vaccine-arm donors came from COV1001, a multicentre, randomized, double-blind, placebo-controlled phase I-IIa trial of Ad26.COV2.S in healthy adults. Ad26.COV2.S was administered intramuscularly at 5 x 10^10 or 1 x 10^11 viral particles, either as a single shot or as two shots given 56 days apart. TCRbeta repertoire sequencing was used to assess the specificity and breadth of SARS-CoV-2-reactive T cell receptors after Ad26.COV2.S vaccination. The TCR-sequenced set comprised approximately 30 samples: around 20 Ad26.COV2.S vaccine recipients, 5 placebo recipients and 8 SARS-CoV-2 convalescent individuals. Trial participants were randomized into five groups of five: low-dose or high-dose Ad26.COV2.S given once or twice, or placebo on both occasions. Investigators remained blinded to trial group allocation during experiments and outcome assessment. Here is what the overall study found, with its caveats: After vaccination, substantial breadth of spike-specific CD8+ and CD4+ T cell responses was reported. Spike-specific TCR breadth was higher in Ad26.COV2.S recipients than in placebo recipients (P = 0.0014). The authors noted that the TCR breadth and depth analyses may have underestimated total T cell responses. Comparable non-spike TCR breadth was observed between vaccine and placebo recipients, consistent with only spike being contained in the vaccine. The study was not powered to compare responses between vaccine doses or regimens.

A single count supports this clone. This clone's antigen is unknown. One base away there is no much larger clone; base qualities are not given. The sample's treatment or condition label is to be understood as: 15 to 20 received Ad26.COV2.S at low or high dose, single or two shots; about 5 received placebo; per-sample allocation not given. For vaccine and placebo recipients, repertoires were sequenced using samples collected on day 63 after the first injection. Between 29 July and 7 August 2020, Cohort 1b enrolled about two dozen adults aged 18-55 years at one site in Boston, USA. Ad26.COV2.S was a replication-incompetent adenovirus type 26 vector that expressed a prefusion-stabilized SARS-CoV-2 spike protein derived from the original Wuhan strain. Reading the germline V gene (reference sequence) gives CDR1 LGHDT and CDR2 YNNKEL. The CDR3 holds 15 amino acids from the cysteine to the phenylalanine. Solely the CDR3 DNA is kept, with 45 bases framed from the first base. Deletion took 1 base off V and 3 bases off J, with a span of 10 bases between the germline ends.

The immunoSEQ Assay was used to sequence TCRbeta CDR3 regions. After extraction, genomic DNA underwent amplification by bias-controlled multiplex PCR, followed by high-throughput sequencing. Under the source paper's analysis protocol: To quantify the absolute abundance of every unique TCRbeta CDR3 region, sequences were collapsed and filtered. T cell fraction was estimated by normalizing TCRbeta template counts to usable DNA, which was measured by amplifying reference genes present in all nucleated cells. Repertoire TCRs were annotated as SARS-CoV-2-specific by exact matching of V gene, CDR3 amino acid sequence and J gene to a known reactive TCR set. The reference SARS-CoV-2 TCR set was derived from MIRA and filtered for enrichment in COVID-19-positive ImmuneCODE repertoires, a step that removed public or cross-reactive TCRs. Using the MIRA antigens, annotated TCRs were further analysed by specific ORF or by position within an ORF. Breadth was defined as the number of annotated unique rearrangements divided by the total number of unique productive rearrangements, and depth was defined as the summed frequency of the annotated unique rearrangements. Two-sided Wilcoxon rank-sum tests were used to compare TCR breadth between groups. What TCRdb holds here is the immuneACCESS table cut down to in-frame rearrangements. Part of the clones is not present; checked against another copy, under half of the missing clones reflect an unresolved V gene, and the others are unexplained. The DNA was the basis for D and trimming; V, J and clone size are from that table. In this sample the table shows hundreds of thousands of clones, approximately 92% of which occur a single time. The ten largest clones add up to 9% to 15% of the sample.

The chain is made from TRBV3-1 (or the pseudogene TRBV3-2) and TRBJ1-5; a confident D gene designation cannot be given. This TCR was sampled from a person aged 18 to 65 who received the Ad26.COV2.S COVID-19 vaccine or a placebo. This specimen was peripheral blood, taken in a trial of Ad26.COV2.S vaccine versus placebo. The CDR3: CASSQGVGSNQPQHF. In nucleotides, the sequence is TGTGCCAGCAGCCAAGGGGTGGGTTCCAATCAGCCCCAGCATTTT.